This section outlines one T cell receptor beta chain sequence together with its context. What it binds is not known. CD4+CD45RO+CD25- cells were isolated as memory CD4+ T cells. This CDR3 has 15 amino acids. Germline CDR1 KGHSH, CDR2 LQKENI. With 4 bases removed from V and 3 bases from J, the gap between germline ends came to 12 bases. Study-level findings and limits: Tumor-infiltrating Treg TCR alpha and beta sequences overlapped most with tumor naive CD4+ T cells, then blood naive. Tumor memory CD4+ T cell TCR gene usage was found to cluster with blood and lymph node memory CD4+ cells and with lymph node naive CD4+ cells.

Constant-region reverse primers amplified full-length variable regions, followed by semi-nested Nested Universal Primer A PCR. TCRdb used MiXCR to reprocess the 5' RACE reads, holding one entry per CDR3 protein. In the table there are roughly 6,000 distinct CDR3 sequences, 55% to 60% of which are singletons. This sequence was found in a female donor with breast cancer. The chain joins TRBV18 to TRBJ2-2; perhaps TRBD1 as D (6 bases). The sequenced material came from tumor-infiltrating memory CD4+ T cells sorted from the breast tumor. Subset defined: memory CD4+ T cells, CD4+CD45RO+CD25-. Here the CDR3 reads CASSQTGQYTGELFF. In DNA form, the CDR3 reads TGTGCCAGCTCACAGACTGGACAGTACACCGGGGAGCTGTTTTTT.